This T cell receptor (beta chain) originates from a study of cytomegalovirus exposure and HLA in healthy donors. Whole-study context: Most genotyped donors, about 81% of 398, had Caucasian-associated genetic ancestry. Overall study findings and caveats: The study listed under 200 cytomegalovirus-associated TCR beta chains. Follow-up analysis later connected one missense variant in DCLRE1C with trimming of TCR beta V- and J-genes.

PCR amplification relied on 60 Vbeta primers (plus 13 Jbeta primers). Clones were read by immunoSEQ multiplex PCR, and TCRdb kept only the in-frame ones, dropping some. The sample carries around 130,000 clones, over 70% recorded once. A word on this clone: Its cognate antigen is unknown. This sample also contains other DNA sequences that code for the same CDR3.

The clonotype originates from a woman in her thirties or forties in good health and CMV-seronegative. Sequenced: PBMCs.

CDR3 sequence: CASSLTSGETQYF. The CDR3 DNA sequence: TGCGCCAGCAGCTTGACTAGCGGGGAGACCCAGTACTTC. The V gene is TRBV5-1, the J gene TRBJ2-5; 9 bases are shared with TRBD2. Losses at the gene ends were 1 base for V and 5 bases for J; bases not matched to a gene: 0. This CDR3 contains 13 residues. Germline V gene sequence: CDR1 SGHRS, CDR2 YFSETQ.